This passage covers 8 T cell receptor beta chains from one sample sequenced in a study of blood T cell repertoires in COVID-19. The repertoire was sequenced with immunoSEQ multiplex PCR; TCRdb's copy has only in-frame clones and lacks some. The sample shows a few hundred thousand clones, about nine tenths of them seen only once. Sequenced: peripheral blood. The source of these receptors is a woman in her fifties or sixties with acute or convalescent COVID-19.

The gene calls are TRBV28 and TRBJ2-3, with 10 bases matching TRBD2. J gave up 3 bases and V 5 bases, and 14 bases lay outside the gene matches. The CDR3 covers 18 residues. Per germline, CDR1 MDHEN and CDR2 SYDVKM. The CDR3 DNA sequence: TGTGCCAGCAGTCCGGTACTCCCTAGCGGGAGAGCGACAGATACGCAGTATTTT. Translating it yields CASSPVLPSGRATDTQYF.

The chain has TRBV5-1 and TRBJ2-2; the match to TRBD1 covers 10 bases. With V trimmed by 6 bases and J by 5 bases, 7 bases remained unmatched. Germline V CDR1 and CDR2: SGHRS, YFSETQ. CDR3 length: 15 amino acids. In nucleotides, the CDR3 is TGCGCCAGCAAGGATACGGGACAGGGGACCGGGGAGCTGTTTTTT. This sequence encodes CASKDTGQGTGELFF.

The V and J genes are TRBV7-2 and TRBJ2-2, with TRBD1 as a possible D gene (5 bases). The germline V gene has CDR1 SGHTA and CDR2 FQGNSA. The CDR3 sequence is 13 residues long. V was trimmed by 5 bases and J by 8 bases, leaving 12 bases between them. For the CDR3, the DNA is TGTGCCAGCAGCACCAGGGATCGAGGGGAGCTGTTTTTT. It specifies CASSTRDRGELFF.

The rearrangement uses TRBV7-2 and TRBJ1-1; TRBD1 matches at 9 bases. The CDR3 is made up of 16 amino acids. Looked up from germline, CDR1 is SGHTA and CDR2 is FQGNSA. The V and J ends lost 5 bases and 4 bases, in that order; junction bases with no gene match: 11. The CDR3: CASSLQGTGLGTEAFF. CDR3 DNA sequence: TGTGCCAGCAGCCTACAAGGGACAGGGCTCGGCACTGAAGCTTTCTTT.

This chain uses TRBV6-5 with TRBJ1-4; 9 positions agree with TRBD1. V lost 2 bases and J lost 4; bases outside the gene matches: 5. Germline values: CDR1 MNHEY, CDR2 SVGAGI. This CDR3 has 16 amino acids. The CDR3 DNA reads TGTGCCAGCAGTTACGGGTCGGGACAGGGTAATGAAAAACTGTTTTTT. It codes for CASSYGSGQGNEKLFF.

The chain combines TRBV27 with TRBJ2-7; a possible D gene is TRBD2 (5 bases). The CDR3 loop spans 13 amino acids. Per germline, CDR1 MNHEY and CDR2 SMNVEV (reference sequence). V lost 5 bases, J lost 3 bases, and 11 bases lay in between. CDR3 in DNA: TGTGCCAGCAGTCGCGGACTGCACTACGAGCAGTACTTC. It is translated as CASSRGLHYEQYF.

This clone has a single count. V is TRBV7-7 and J is TRBJ2-3, with 7 nucleotides matching TRBD2. Trimming cost V 1 base and J 3 bases; bases outside gene matches: 1. The CDR3 runs 14 residues. The germline V gene has CDR1 SSHAT and CDR2 FNYEAQ (reference sequence). DNA of the CDR3: TGTGCCAGCAGCTTAGAGGGAGGGACAGATACGCAGTATTTT. Its translation: CASSLEGGTDTQYF.

J is TRBJ1-1 and V is TRBV18; the match to TRBD1 covers 9 bases. This CDR3 has 14 residues. V was clipped by 5 bases and J by 6 bases; unmatched bases: 7. The germline V gene encodes CDR1 KGHSH and CDR2 LQKENI. The CDR3 region is CASSTDRGWAEAFF. Written as DNA, the CDR3 is TGTGCCAGCTCAACAGACAGGGGGTGGGCTGAAGCTTTCTTT. Combining the CDR3 with reference TRBV18 and TRBJ1-1 gives the whole variable domain NAGVMQNPRHLVRRRGQEARLRCSPMKGHSHVYWYRQLPEEGLKFMVYLQKENIIDESGMPKERFSAEFPKEGPSILRIQQVVRGDSAAYFCASSTDRGWAEAFFGQGTRLTVV.